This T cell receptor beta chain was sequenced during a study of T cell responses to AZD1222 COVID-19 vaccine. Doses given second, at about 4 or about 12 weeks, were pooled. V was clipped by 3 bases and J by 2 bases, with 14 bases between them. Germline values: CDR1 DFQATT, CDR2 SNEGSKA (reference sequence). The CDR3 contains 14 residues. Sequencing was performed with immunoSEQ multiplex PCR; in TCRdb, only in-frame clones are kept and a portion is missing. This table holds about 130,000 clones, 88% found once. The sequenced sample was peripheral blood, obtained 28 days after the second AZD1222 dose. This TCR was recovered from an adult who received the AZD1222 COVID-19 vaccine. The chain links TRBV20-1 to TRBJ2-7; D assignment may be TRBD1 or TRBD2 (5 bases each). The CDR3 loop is CSASGDGATYEQYF. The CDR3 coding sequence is TGCAGTGCTAGTGGGGACGGGGCCACCTACGAGCAGTACTTC.